The rows below give T cell receptor beta chains drawn from one sample of a study of OX40 agonist ivuxolimab in advanced cancers. Clones were sequenced by immunoSEQ multiplex PCR, and TCRdb holds only the in-frame ones, with some missing. Among tens of thousands of clones, roughly 87% were seen once, and the ten largest hold approximately 0.32%. Specimen: CD4+ or CD8+ T cells sorted from blood, collected in a trial of the OX40 agonist ivuxolimab. The receptor set was obtained from an adult with an advanced solid tumor such as melanoma, head and neck, liver or kidney cancer. Both conserved end residues are trimmed from each CDR3. Where a row states a size, it is once, few, many or the class of an expanded clone; other rows omit it.

j_call: TRBJ2-3; clone_size: .; v_call: TRBV6-5; cdr3_aa: ASSYYSRPDTQY
j_call: TRBJ2-2; clone_size: .; v_call: TRBV18; cdr3_aa: ASSPFQDTGELF
j_call: TRBJ2-6; clone_size: once; v_call: TRBV25-1; cdr3_aa: ASSETGFGANVLT
j_call: TRBJ2-6; clone_size: .; v_call: TRBV4-1; cdr3_aa: ASSQVLQGPGANVLT
j_call: TRBJ2-1; clone_size: few; v_call: TRBV7-9; cdr3_aa: ASRPNSADSSYNEQF
j_call: TRBJ1-4; clone_size: once; v_call: TRBV5-1; cdr3_aa: ASSSGPGKEKLF
j_call: TRBJ2-5; clone_size: .; v_call: TRBV1; cdr3_aa: TSSQGLLPPPPLQETQY
j_call: TRBJ2-7; clone_size: .; v_call: TRBV6-6; cdr3_aa: ASRTTGGIYEQY
j_call: TRBJ2-3; clone_size: .; v_call: TRBV18; cdr3_aa: ASLHRGATDTQY
j_call: TRBJ1-5; clone_size: .; v_call: TRBV5-8; cdr3_aa: ASSRGAGDNQPQH
j_call: TRBJ2-1; clone_size: .; v_call: TRBV6-5; cdr3_aa: ASSYSGLAGVEQF
j_call: TRBJ1-6; clone_size: .; v_call: TRBV5-6; cdr3_aa: ASSPWGYFGSPLH
j_call: TRBJ2-1; clone_size: .; v_call: TRBV19; cdr3_aa: ASSVDAGLGNEQF
j_call: TRBJ1-3; clone_size: .; v_call: TRBV5-1; cdr3_aa: ASSADGTSGNTIY
j_call: TRBJ2-1; clone_size: .; v_call: TRBV5-1; cdr3_aa: ASSLLPDYPYNEQF
j_call: TRBJ2-5; clone_size: .; v_call: TRBV9; cdr3_aa: ASSVGRSQETQY
j_call: TRBJ2-1; clone_size: once; v_call: TRBV30; cdr3_aa: AWRSAGYNEQF
j_call: TRBJ2-5; clone_size: .; v_call: TRBV18; cdr3_aa: ASSYLGETQY
j_call: TRBJ2-2; clone_size: .; v_call: TRBV27; cdr3_aa: ASSFLAASPGGGELF
j_call: TRBJ2-1; clone_size: .; v_call: TRBV11-1; cdr3_aa: ASSTRTGHNEQF
j_call: TRBJ1-4; clone_size: .; v_call: TRBV4-2; cdr3_aa: ASSQELEKLF
j_call: TRBJ2-5; clone_size: .; v_call: TRBV5-5; cdr3_aa: ASTPAGTVQETQY
j_call: TRBJ2-5; clone_size: .; v_call: TRBV7-6; cdr3_aa: ASSRTSGGPQETQY
j_call: TRBJ1-2; clone_size: .; v_call: TRBV2; cdr3_aa: ASSGGWTGGPYGYT
j_call: TRBJ2-3; clone_size: few; v_call: TRBV5-1; cdr3_aa: ASSLVGGSTDTQY
j_call: TRBJ2-1; clone_size: .; v_call: TRBV4-1; cdr3_aa: ASSQERILSYNEQF
j_call: TRBJ2-7; clone_size: .; v_call: TRBV11-2; cdr3_aa: ASSLVQAILGGEQY
j_call: TRBJ2-1; clone_size: .; v_call: TRBV13; cdr3_aa: ASSLGWGVGNEQF
j_call: TRBJ2-7; clone_size: .; v_call: TRBV4-2; cdr3_aa: ASSLGTPDHEQY
j_call: TRBJ2-6; clone_size: .; v_call: TRBV5-4; cdr3_aa: ASSDRSASPGANVLT
j_call: TRBJ1-5; clone_size: .; v_call: TRBV18; cdr3_aa: ASSSQEGSNQPQH
j_call: TRBJ2-3; clone_size: .; v_call: TRBV6-6; cdr3_aa: ASSYAASTDTQY
j_call: TRBJ2-7; clone_size: .; v_call: TRBV11-2; cdr3_aa: ASSSPPGYEQY